This passage covers 25 T cell receptor beta chains from one sample sequenced in a study of blood T cells in healthy people across ages. The second PCR ran 7 to 11 cycles with a sample-barcoded 5' primer and J-beta primers. One entry per CDR3 protein results from TCRdb running MiXCR on the 5' RACE reads. The profile shows more than 650,000 distinct CDR3 sequences, around half of them singletons. Sequencing was carried out using blood. All receptors derive from an elderly man in good health.

The chain combines TRBV27 with TRBJ2-3; D not certain. This CDR3 contains 15 residues. V gave up 4 bases and J gave up 2 bases, with 13 bases separating them. The germline gives CDR1 MNHEY, CDR2 SMNVEV (reference sequence). CDR3 nucleotides: TGTGCCAGCAGTTCCCAGCTCAAATCCACAGATACGCAGTATTTT. Protein product: CASSSQLKSTDTQYF.

This clonotype was counted only a few times. CDR3 bases: TGTGCCAGCAGGAAACCCGGGACAGGGGGCAGGGATGAGCAGTTCTTC. Its translation is CASRKPGTGGRDEQFF. The V call is TRBV27, the J call TRBJ2-1; 12 positions match TRBD1. This CDR3 contains 16 residues. V was pared by 6 bases and J by 8 bases, with 11 bases of the junction left unmatched. The germline V gene encodes CDR1 MNHEY and CDR2 SMNVEV (reference sequence).

The chain links TRBV4-1 to TRBJ2-1, with 8 bases lining up with TRBD2. The CDR3 is 16 amino acids. CDR1 and CDR2 (germline): MGHRA, YSYEKL. Trimming removed 2 bases from V and 2 bases from J; junction bases left unmatched: 5. The CDR3 nucleotides are TGCGCCAGCAGCCAACTCGGACTAGCCGCCTACAATGAGCAGTTCTTC. It is translated as CASSQLGLAAYNEQFF.

There are a few counts of this clonotype. The rearrangement joins TRBV9 to TRBJ1-4, with TRBD1 as a possible D gene (6 bases). The CDR3 is 15 residues long. Trimming took 2 bases from V and 6 from J, leaving 14 bases between them. The germline CDR1 and CDR2 sequences are SGDLS and YYNGEE. DNA for the CDR3: TGTGCCAGCAGCGTGGAACAGGGTCAGGATGAAAAACTGTTTTTT. It encodes CASSVEQGQDEKLFF.

The chain couples TRBV3-1 to TRBJ2-1; possible D gene TRBD2, 5 bases. This CDR3 spans 15 amino acids. Trimming left V 0 bases short and J 6 bases short, with 12 bases between. From germline, CDR1 is LGHDT and CDR2 YNNKEL (reference sequence). CDR3 loop: CASSQDPFSGNEQFF. In nucleotides, the CDR3 is TGTGCCAGCAGCCAAGACCCATTCAGCGGCAATGAGCAGTTCTTC.

In its sample, this clonotype was seen once. The chain joins TRBV12-3 or TRBV12-4 to TRBJ2-5, with 10 bases lining up with TRBD1. After removal of 2 bases from V and 4 bases from J, the junction contained 1 base not matched to a gene. This CDR3 is built from 14 residues. The CDR3 bases are TGTGCCAGCAGTTTACGGACAGGGGGAGAGACCCAGTACTTC. It codes for CASSLRTGGETQYF.

The chain employs TRBV3-1 and TRBJ2-5; D unclear. CDR1 is LGHDT, CDR2 YNNKEL, per germline (reference sequence). Between the trimmed V and J ends, which lost 0 bases and 7 bases, there was a span of 6 bases. This CDR3 has 12 amino acids. The DNA of the CDR3 is TGTGCCAGCAGCCAAGATAGGTCGACCCAGTACTTC. It is translated as CASSQDRSTQYF.

The chain couples TRBV5-1 to TRBJ2-5; 7 nucleotides align to TRBD1. The trim removed 4 bases at V and 11 bases at J, leaving 14 bases unmatched. The CDR3 sequence is 14 residues long. Germline V gives CDR1 SGHRS, CDR2 YFSETQ. The CDR3 DNA reads TGCGCCAGCAGCCTCCAACAGGGGATTGGGGAGCAGTACTTC. This codes for CASSLQQGIGEQYF. The complete variable domain, with remaining parts taken from reference TRBV5-1 and TRBJ2-5, reads KAGVTQTPRYLIKTRGQQVTLSCSPISGHRSVSWYQQTPGQGLQFLFEYFSETQRNKGNFPGRFSGRQFSNSRSEMNVSTLELGDSALYLCASSLQQGIGEQYFGPGTRLLVL.

The chain uses TRBV10-3 and TRBJ1-1; no clear D gene. Germline CDR1 reads ENHRY; CDR2 reads SYGVKD. CDR3 length equals 11 residues. Trimming took off 4 bases at V and 7 bases at J, with 7 bases between the two ends. The CDR3 loop is CAISAGIEAFF. DNA of the CDR3: TGTGCCATCAGTGCTGGGATTGAAGCTTTCTTT.

In its sample, this clonotype was seen a few times. The rearrangement uses TRBV29-1 and TRBJ2-5, with D tentatively TRBD1 (6 bases). Germline V gene lookup returns CDR1 SQVTM and CDR2 ANQGSEA. V was trimmed by 7 bases and J by 2 bases, leaving 14 bases between them. There are 13 residues in the CDR3. Written as DNA, the CDR3 is TGCAGCGGGGGCTGGACAGCGCAAGAGACCCAGTACTTC. Protein sequence: CSGGWTAQETQYF.

This clonotype was recorded a few times. This rearrangement joins TRBV10-3 to TRBJ2-3; 11 nucleotides line up with TRBD2. The CDR3 has 16 amino acids. The V gene's germline CDR1 is ENHRY and CDR2 SYGVKD. J lost 4 bases, V lost 3 bases, and 6 bases had no gene match. DNA for the CDR3: TGTGCCATCAGTGATACACTAGCGGGAGAGGCAGATACGCAGTATTTT. It translates to CAISDTLAGEADTQYF.

This clonotype was picked up a small number of times. The chain carries TRBV4-1 and TRBJ2-3, with 10 nucleotides matching TRBD1. Germline loops: CDR1 MGHRA, CDR2 YSYEKL. The CDR3 contains 19 residues. Unmatched junction bases numbered 27, after V lost 4 bases and J lost 14 bases. CDR3 sequence (DNA): TGCGCCAGCAGCCCTGGAGGTTCGACAGGGGGCGCGGGCGTCAGATACGCGTATTTT. Translated: CASSPGGSTGGAGVRYAYF.

In this sample, this clonotype turned up many times. The chain joins TRBV2 to TRBJ2-7, with 7 bases matching TRBD1. CDR3 length: 13 residues. Germline lookup yields CDR1 SNHLY and CDR2 FYNNEI. V dropped 4 bases and J dropped 7; count of bases not matched to a gene: 7. CDR3 in DNA: TGTGCCAGCAGTGGACAGGGCCTAAGGGAGCAGTACTTC. Its protein product is CASSGQGLREQYF.

The chain uses TRBV29-1 and TRBJ2-1, with D possibly matching TRBD1 (6 bases). Trimming cost V 1 base and J 12 bases, with 10 bases left between them. Germline CDR1 is SQVTM and CDR2 is ANQGSEA. The CDR3 contains 11 residues. The CDR3, as DNA: TGCAGCGTTGAAGTCGCCAGGGGGCAGTTCTTC. It translates to CSVEVARGQFF.

This clonotype was seen only a few times. This chain connects TRBV11-2 to TRBJ2-3; 11 positions match TRBD2. CDR3 length equals 22 residues. Germline CDR1 reads SGHAT; CDR2 reads FQNNGV. J gave up 14 bases and V 5 bases, and 36 bases lay outside the gene matches. CDR3 protein: CASSPRGGRLAGRSREHRYAYF. The CDR3, as DNA: TGTGCCAGCAGCCCCCGCGGGGGGCGACTAGCGGGAAGGAGTCGAGAGCACAGATACGCGTATTTT.

V gene TRBV30 combines with J gene TRBJ1-5, with D possibly matching TRBD1 (5 bases). The CDR3 consists of 14 residues. Germline V lookup: CDR1 GTSNPN, CDR2 SVGIG (reference sequence). Between the trimmed V and J ends, which lost 3 bases and 6 bases, there was a span of 15 bases. The CDR3 region has the DNA TGTGCCTGGAGCGCGATGGGGGGACCTCAGCCCCAGCATTTT. Translated: CAWSAMGGPQPQHF.

This clonotype was found once. Mismatch with germline at one junction end may stem from a read error. The chain employs TRBV4-1 and TRBJ2-7; D not certain. CDR3 length: 16 residues. Germline CDR1 reads MGHRA; CDR2 reads YSYEKL. CDR3 residues: CANSQDIGATPYEQYF. In nucleotides, the CDR3 is TGCGCCAACAGCCAAGATATTGGAGCAACCCCCTACGAGCAGTACTTC.

The chain is built from TRBV6-6 and TRBJ2-4; D might be TRBD1 (6 bases). The V end was cut by 6 bases, the J end by 0 bases, with 12 bases between. The CDR3 sequence is 15 residues long. Germline V gene sequence: CDR1 MNHNY, CDR2 SVGAGI (reference sequence). CDR3 sequence: CASRGQGLAKNIQYF. The CDR3 region has the DNA TGTGCCAGCAGGGGACAAGGACTAGCCAAAAACATTCAGTACTTC.

The chain couples TRBV18 to TRBJ2-7; 7 bases align to TRBD1. After removal of 4 bases from V and 7 bases from J, the junction contained 10 bases not matched to a gene. CDR1 KGHSH and CDR2 LQKENI come from the germline V gene. The CDR3 consists of 14 residues. The CDR3 loop reads CASSLPGQSGEQYF. The CDR3 DNA is TGTGCCAGCTCACTGCCGGGACAGTCGGGGGAGCAGTACTTC.

The chain employs TRBV12-3 or TRBV12-4 and TRBJ2-7; no definite D call. Trimming left V 5 bases short and J 9 bases short, with 23 bases between. The length of the CDR3 is 15 residues. CDR3 in DNA: TGTGCCAGCAGTCCCAGCCCCTCGGCCTTTCAAGGGCAGTACTTC. It codes for CASSPSPSAFQGQYF.

The chain's CDR3 is CASRAGTSGSAKQYF. The CDR3 coding sequence is TGCGCCAGCAGAGCCGGGACTAGCGGGAGTGCTAAGCAGTACTTC. V gene TRBV10-2 combines with J gene TRBJ2-4; 14 bases agree with TRBD2. Per the germline V gene, CDR1 is WSHSY and CDR2 is SAAADI. This CDR3 has 15 amino acids. With V trimmed by 6 bases and J by 13 bases, 11 bases remained unmatched.

The V call is TRBV9, the J call TRBJ2-5; TRBD1 matches 8 bases. CDR1 is SGDLS and CDR2 is YYNGEE in the germline V gene. This CDR3 has 13 residues. Losses at the gene ends were 3 bases for V and 5 bases for J; bases not matched to a gene: 3. The CDR3 nucleotides are TGTGCCAGCAGCGGCGGGGACAGGGAGACCCAGTACTTC. It is translated as CASSGGDRETQYF.

This clonotype was observed once. The chain has TRBV6-5 and TRBJ2-4, with TRBD2 identical over 10 bases. Germline V gives CDR1 MNHEY, CDR2 SVGAGI. Trimming at V came to 2 bases and at J to 9 bases, leaving 4 bases not matched to a gene. CDR3 size: 14 residues. In DNA form, the CDR3 reads TGTGCCAGCAGTTACATGCTAGCGGGAGTCATTCAGTACTTC. It codes for CASSYMLAGVIQYF.

V gene TRBV9 combines with J gene TRBJ2-1; 9 bases are a match to TRBD2. The CDR3 runs 15 residues. V was pared by 4 bases and J by 6 bases, with 8 bases of the junction left unmatched. The germline V gene encodes CDR1 SGDLS and CDR2 YYNGEE. The chain's CDR3 is CASSFRTSAVNEQFF. The CDR3 bases are TGTGCCAGCAGCTTCCGGACTAGCGCGGTCAATGAGCAGTTCTTC.

This clonotype was detected a few times. The chain couples TRBV20-1 to TRBJ1-6; TRBD1 agrees at 7 bases. The CDR3 consists of 12 residues. CDR1 DFQATT and CDR2 SNEGSKA come from the germline V gene (reference sequence). The J segment lost 8 bases and the V segment lost 7 bases, leaving 5 bases of the junction unmatched. The CDR3, as DNA: TGCAGTGTCAGGGGGTCGGATTCACCCCTCCACTTT. Translating it yields CSVRGSDSPLHF.